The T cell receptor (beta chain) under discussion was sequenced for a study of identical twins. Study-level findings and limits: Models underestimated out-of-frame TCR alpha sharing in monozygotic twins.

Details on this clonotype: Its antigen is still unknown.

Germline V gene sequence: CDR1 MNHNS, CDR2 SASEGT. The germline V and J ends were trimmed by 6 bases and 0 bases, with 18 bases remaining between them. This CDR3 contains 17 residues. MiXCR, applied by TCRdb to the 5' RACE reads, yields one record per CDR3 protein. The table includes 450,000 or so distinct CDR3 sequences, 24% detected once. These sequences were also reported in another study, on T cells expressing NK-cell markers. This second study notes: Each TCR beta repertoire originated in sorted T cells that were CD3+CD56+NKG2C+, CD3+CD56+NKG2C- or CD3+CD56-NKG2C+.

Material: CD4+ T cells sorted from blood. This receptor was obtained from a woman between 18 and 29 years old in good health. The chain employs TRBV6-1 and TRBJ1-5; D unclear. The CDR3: CASRDTGTIYSNQPQHF. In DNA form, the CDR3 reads TGTGCCAGCAGAGATACGGGTACGATATATAGCAATCAGCCCCAGCATTTT.